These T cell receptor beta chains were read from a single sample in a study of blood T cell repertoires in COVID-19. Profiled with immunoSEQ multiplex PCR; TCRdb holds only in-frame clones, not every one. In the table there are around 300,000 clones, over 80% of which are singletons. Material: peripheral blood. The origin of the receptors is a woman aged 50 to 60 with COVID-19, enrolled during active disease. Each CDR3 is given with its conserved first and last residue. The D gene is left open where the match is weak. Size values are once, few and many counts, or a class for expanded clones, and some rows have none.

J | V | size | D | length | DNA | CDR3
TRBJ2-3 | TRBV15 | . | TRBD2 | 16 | TGTGCCACCAGCAGAGATCCCGGGACTAGCGGTTATACGCAGTATTTT | CATSRDPGTSGYTQYF
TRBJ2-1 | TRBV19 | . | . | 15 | TGTGCCAGTAGTACCGGAGAGGGAGGCCCCAATGAGCAGTTCTTC | CASSTGEGGPNEQFF
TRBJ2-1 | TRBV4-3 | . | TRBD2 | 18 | TGCGCCAGCAGCCTCGGACTAGCGGGAGGCCCTCCCTACAATGAGCAGTTCTTC | CASSLGLAGGPPYNEQFF
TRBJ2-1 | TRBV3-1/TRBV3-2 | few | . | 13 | TGTGCCAGCAGCCAATCGGGTGGCAATGAGCAGTTCTTC | CASSQSGGNEQFF
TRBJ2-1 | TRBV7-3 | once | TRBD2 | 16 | TGTGCCAGCAGCTTAAACCCTAGCGGGAGTTACAATGAGCAGTTCTTC | CASSLNPSGSYNEQFF
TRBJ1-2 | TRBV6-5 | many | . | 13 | TGTGCCAGCAGTCCACCCGGGGTGGGTGGCTACACCTTC | CASSPPGVGGYTF
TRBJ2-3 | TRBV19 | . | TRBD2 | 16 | TGTGCCAGTAGTACTATAGCGGGAGGGCCGCCAGATACGCAGTATTTT | CASSTIAGGPPDTQYF
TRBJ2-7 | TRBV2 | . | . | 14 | TGTGCCAGCAGTGATGACACAGGGAATACGAAGCAGTACTTC | CASSDDTGNTKQYF
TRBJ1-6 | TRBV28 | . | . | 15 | TGTGCCAGCAGTTTGGGGGCGTCCTATAATTCACCCCTCCACTTT | CASSLGASYNSPLHF
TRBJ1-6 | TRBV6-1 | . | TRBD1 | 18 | TGTGCCAGCAGTGAGGGGAGGGGGGACAGGGGGTGGAATTCACCCCTCCACTTT | CASSEGRGDRGWNSPLHF
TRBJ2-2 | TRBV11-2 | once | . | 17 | TGTGCCAGCAGCTCACCGGAAGGGGGTTCGAACACCGGGGAGCTGTTTTTT | CASSSPEGGSNTGELFF
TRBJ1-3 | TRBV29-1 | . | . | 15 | TGCAGCGCCCGTGAAGAACTGCTCTCTGGAAACACCATATATTTT | CSAREELLSGNTIYF
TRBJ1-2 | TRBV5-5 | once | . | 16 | TGTGCCAGCAGCCGATTGGGAGGTCTGCTTGGCTATGGCTACACCTTC | CASSRLGGLLGYGYTF
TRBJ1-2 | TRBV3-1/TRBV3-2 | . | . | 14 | TGTGCCAGCAGCCAAGATGGGGGGGCGGATGGCTACACCTTC | CASSQDGGADGYTF
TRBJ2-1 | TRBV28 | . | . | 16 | TGTGCCAGCAGTTTGGGCGGGGCGTACTCCTACAATGAGCAGTTCTTC | CASSLGGAYSYNEQFF
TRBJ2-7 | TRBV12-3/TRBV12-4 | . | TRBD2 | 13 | TGTGCCACCAACTCCGGGGGGTTCTACGAGCAGTACTTC | CATNSGGFYEQYF
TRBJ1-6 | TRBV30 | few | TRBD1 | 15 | TGTGCCTGGAGCCCTCAGGGGACAGGGGTTTCACCCCTCCACTTT | CAWSPQGTGVSPLHF
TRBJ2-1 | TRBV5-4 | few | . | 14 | TGTGCCAGCAGCTTTGGGACTTCGTACAATGAGCAGTTCTTC | CASSFGTSYNEQFF
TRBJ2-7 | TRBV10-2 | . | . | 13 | TGCGCCAGCAGTCTACAGGCTCTCTACGAGCAGTACTTC | CASSLQALYEQYF
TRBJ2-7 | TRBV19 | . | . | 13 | TGTGCCAGTTCTAGCTTATCATCCTACGAGCAGTACTTC | CASSSLSSYEQYF
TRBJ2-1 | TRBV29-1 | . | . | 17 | TGCAGCACGACCGGGACAGGGAAACTAGCGGGTGGGAATGAGCAGTTCTTC | CSTTGTGKLAGGNEQFF
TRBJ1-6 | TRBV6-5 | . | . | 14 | TGTGCCAGCAGCCGGACTGTGCTTAATTCACCCCTCCACTTT | CASSRTVLNSPLHF